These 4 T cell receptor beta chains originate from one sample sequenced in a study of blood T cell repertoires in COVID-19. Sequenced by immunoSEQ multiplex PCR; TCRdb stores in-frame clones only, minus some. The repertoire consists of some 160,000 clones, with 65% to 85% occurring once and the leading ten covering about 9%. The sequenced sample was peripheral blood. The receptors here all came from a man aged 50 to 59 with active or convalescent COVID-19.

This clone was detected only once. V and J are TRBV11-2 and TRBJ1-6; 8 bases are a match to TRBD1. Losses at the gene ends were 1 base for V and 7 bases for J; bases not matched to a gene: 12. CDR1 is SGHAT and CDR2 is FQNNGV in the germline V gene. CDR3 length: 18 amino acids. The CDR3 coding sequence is TGTGCCAGCAGCTTAGGAGTCCCAGGGGGCATTGGGAATTCACCCCTCCACTTT. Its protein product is CASSLGVPGGIGNSPLHF.

Here the CDR3 reads CASSLLGTSGATPSSYNEQFF. The CDR3 DNA is TGTGCCAGTAGTCTTTTGGGGACTAGCGGCGCCACCCCCAGCTCCTACAATGAGCAGTTCTTC. J is TRBJ2-1 and V is TRBV19; TRBD2 aligns across 11 bases. The trim removed 5 bases at V and 0 bases at J, leaving 18 bases unmatched. The CDR3 is 21 amino acids. Germline CDR1 LNHDA, CDR2 SQIVND (reference sequence).

Here the CDR3 reads CASAPTGLYNSPLHF. CDR3 coding DNA: TGTGCCAGCGCCCCGACAGGACTGTATAATTCACCCCTCCACTTT. This sequence joins TRBV5-6 and TRBJ1-6; perhaps TRBD1 as D (6 bases). The V gene lost 7 bases and the J gene lost 4 bases, with 15 bases spanning the gap. Per germline, CDR1 SGHDT and CDR2 YYEEEE. This CDR3 has 15 amino acids.

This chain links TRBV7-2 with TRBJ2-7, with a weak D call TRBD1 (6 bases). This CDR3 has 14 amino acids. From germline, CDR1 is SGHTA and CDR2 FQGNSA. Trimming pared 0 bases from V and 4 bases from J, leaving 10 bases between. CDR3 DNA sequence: TGTGCCAGCAGCTTAGCGGCGACAGGATACGAGCAGTACTTC. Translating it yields CASSLAATGYEQYF.